This entry features one T cell receptor beta chain sequence. Its specificity is unknown. Sequencing used cDNA as its template, made by extracting RNA and reverse transcribing it. TCRdb's copy holds only in-frame clones and misses some; the assay was immunoSEQ multiplex PCR. The data hold over 150,000 clones, with more than 60% observed a single time. Separation by sorting yielded CD4+ and CD8+ T cells from PBMCs. The germline V and J ends were trimmed by 3 bases and 0 bases, with 9 bases remaining between them. CDR3 length equals 14 residues. CDR1 GTSNPN and CDR2 SVGIG come from the germline V gene (reference sequence). The sample belongs to a study of CD8+ T cells in alopecia areata. At the level of the study: The study gave tofacitinib for 6 to 18 months, then 6 months off drug. Study-wide results and caveats: Patients showed less clear TCR sequence sharing than mice, possibly partly because of HLA diversity.

The sample consisted of CD4+ T cells sorted from blood, taken at week 0. The clonotype originates from a human donor with alopecia areata. The V gene is TRBV30, the J gene TRBJ2-1; TRBD1 or TRBD2 may be the D gene (6 bases each). The CDR3 nucleotides read TGTGCCTGGAGAGGGGGGAGCTCCTACAATGAGCAGTTCTTC. Residues: CAWRGGSSYNEQFF.